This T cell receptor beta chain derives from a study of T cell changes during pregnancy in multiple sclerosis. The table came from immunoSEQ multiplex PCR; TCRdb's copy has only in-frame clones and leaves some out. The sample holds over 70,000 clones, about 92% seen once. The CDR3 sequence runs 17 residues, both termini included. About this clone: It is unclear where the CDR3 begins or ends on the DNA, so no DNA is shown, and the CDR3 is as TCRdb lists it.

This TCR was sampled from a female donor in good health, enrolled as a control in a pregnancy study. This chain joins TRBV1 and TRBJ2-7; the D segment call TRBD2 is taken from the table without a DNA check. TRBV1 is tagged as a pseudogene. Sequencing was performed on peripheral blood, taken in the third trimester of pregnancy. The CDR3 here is CTSSQPVGPGGGYEQYF.